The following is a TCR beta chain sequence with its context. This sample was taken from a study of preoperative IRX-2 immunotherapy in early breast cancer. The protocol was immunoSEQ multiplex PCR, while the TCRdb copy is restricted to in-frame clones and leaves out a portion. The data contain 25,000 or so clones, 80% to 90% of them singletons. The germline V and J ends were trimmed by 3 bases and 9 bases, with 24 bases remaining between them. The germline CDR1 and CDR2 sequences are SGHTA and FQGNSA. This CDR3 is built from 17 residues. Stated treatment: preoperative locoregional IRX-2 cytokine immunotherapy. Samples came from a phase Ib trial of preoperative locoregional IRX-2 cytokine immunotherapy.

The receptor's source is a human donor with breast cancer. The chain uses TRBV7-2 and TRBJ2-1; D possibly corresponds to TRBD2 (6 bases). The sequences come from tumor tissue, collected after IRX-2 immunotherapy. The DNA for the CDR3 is TGTGCCAGCAGCTTTTATGGGGGGTCGGGAGTTTTTAGTGAGCAGTTCTTC. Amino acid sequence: CASSFYGGSGVFSEQFF.